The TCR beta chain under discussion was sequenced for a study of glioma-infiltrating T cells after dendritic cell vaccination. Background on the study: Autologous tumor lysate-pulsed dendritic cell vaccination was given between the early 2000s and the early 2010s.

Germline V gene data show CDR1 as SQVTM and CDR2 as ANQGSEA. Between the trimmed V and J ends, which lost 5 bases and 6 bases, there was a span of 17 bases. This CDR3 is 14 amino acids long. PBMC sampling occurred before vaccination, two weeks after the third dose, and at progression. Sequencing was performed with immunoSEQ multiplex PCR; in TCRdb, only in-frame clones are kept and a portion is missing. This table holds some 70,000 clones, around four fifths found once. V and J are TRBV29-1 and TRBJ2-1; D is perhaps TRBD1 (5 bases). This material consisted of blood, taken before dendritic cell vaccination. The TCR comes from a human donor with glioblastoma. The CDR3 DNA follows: TGCAGCGTTCCCAACCTCGGACAAACCAATGAGCAGTTCTTC. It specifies CSVPNLGQTNEQFF.